This T cell receptor beta chain was profiled in a study of shared clonotypes between healthy human individuals. V lost 2 bases and J 6 bases, leaving 10 bases between the germline ends. CDR1 is MNHEY and CDR2 is SMNVEV in the germline V gene (reference sequence). This CDR3 comprises 13 residues. The assay was immunoSEQ multiplex PCR, and TCRdb's table has in-frame clones only and misses some. Found here are some 690,000 clones, less than 95% of them singletons; the top ten hold less than 40%. The J gene is TRBJ1-1, the V gene TRBV27; D ambiguous. The receptor was derived from a man between 18 and 35 years old in good health. Some clones in this sample may be carry-over from other donors' samples. The material sequenced was memory CD8+ T cells from PBMCs. Subset of the sample: CD45RO+ cells pooled with CCR7-negative TemRA cells. The CDR3 sequence is CASSLTGQPEAFF. The CDR3 region has the DNA TGTGCCAGCAGTTTAACCGGTCAGCCTGAAGCTTTCTTT.